These 32 T cell receptor beta chains share one sample of origin, sequenced in a study of early T cells in non-severe SARS-CoV-2 infection. MiXCR, applied by TCRdb to the 5' RACE reads, yields one record per CDR3 protein. Of 35,000 to 45,000 distinct CDR3 sequences listed, under 5% are singletons. Sequencing was performed on whole blood. These receptors came from an adult who was a healthcare worker with PCR-confirmed SARS-CoV-2 infection or an uninfected control (not recorded which).

Relative to its sample, this clonotype is medium-sized (0.01 to 0.1%). The chain couples TRBV7-9 to TRBJ2-3; TRBD2 matches 7 bases. V lost 1 base, J lost 4 bases, and 5 bases stayed unmatched. In germline, CDR1 is SEHNR, CDR2 FQNEAQ (reference sequence). This CDR3 has 15 residues. The CDR3 sequence is CASSLGGSGPDTQYF. DNA of the CDR3: TGTGCCAGCAGCTTAGGCGGGAGCGGGCCAGATACGCAGTATTTT.

There are many counts of this clonotype. CDR3 sequence: CSASQAGPSTDTQYF. The DNA of the CDR3 is TGCAGTGCCTCACAAGCGGGACCTAGCACAGATACGCAGTATTTT. This rearrangement joins TRBV20-1 to TRBJ2-3; 7 bases are shared with TRBD2. V shed 6 bases, J shed 0 bases, and the junction held 9 bases outside the gene matches. Germline V gene data show CDR1 as DFQATT and CDR2 as SNEGSKA (reference sequence). CDR3 length: 15 amino acids.

The rearrangement joins TRBV6-5 to TRBJ2-6, with TRBD2 matching over 10 bases. Germline V gene sequence: CDR1 MNHEY, CDR2 SVGAGI. The CDR3 has 18 amino acids. Trimming took 6 bases from V and 0 from J; bases not matched to a gene: 8. The CDR3 nucleotides are TGTGCCAGCAGGAGTATACTAGCGGGGACCTCTGGGGCCAACGTCCTGACTTTC. It translates to CASRSILAGTSGANVLTF.

This clonotype was picked up many times. The chain joins TRBV7-6 to TRBJ2-2, with 8 bases aligning to TRBD2. The CDR3 spans 13 residues. Germline trimming cut 11 bases from V and 6 bases from J; bases unmatched to any gene: 8. Germline loops: CDR1 SGHVS, CDR2 FNYEAQ. As DNA, the CDR3 is TGTGCCTCCCACCGGGGGGGGCCCGGGGAGCTGTTTTTT. Its protein product is CASHRGGPGELFF.

This clonotype was recorded a few times. The V and J genes are TRBV11-2 and TRBJ1-1, with D unresolved. V lost 1 base and J lost 0, with 15 bases in between. The CDR3 loop spans 17 amino acids. The germline gives CDR1 SGHAT, CDR2 FQNNGV. CDR3 amino acids: CASSLVSVRLLNTEAFF. The CDR3 nucleotides are TGTGCCAGCAGCTTAGTGTCCGTTCGACTGCTGAACACTGAAGCTTTCTTT.

This clonotype has more than one count but fewer than ten. Possible read error: a much larger clone is one base away. The chain joins TRBV7-9 to TRBJ2-1, with TRBD2 identical over 8 bases. Germline V gives CDR1 SEHNR, CDR2 FQNEAQ (reference sequence). V shed 2 bases and J 6 bases; nucleotides not matched to a gene: 3. The CDR3 length is 14 residues. CDR3 sequence: CASSLSGTSNEQFF. CDR3 DNA sequence: TGTGCCAGCAGCTTATCCGGGACTAGCAATGAGCAGTTCTTC.

There are a few counts of this clonotype. This chain links TRBV4-3 with TRBJ2-7, with 7 bases lining up with TRBD2. With 3 bases clipped from V and 3 bases from J, the junction kept 14 bases outside the gene matches. Germline-derived CDR1 and CDR2 are LGHNA and YSLEER. The CDR3 has 17 amino acids. CDR3 DNA: TGCGCCAGCAGCCAGACGGTTCAGCGGGAATTGGGCTACGAGCAGTACTTC. It yields the protein CASSQTVQRELGYEQYF.

This clonotype is medium-sized (0.01 to 0.1%) in the sample. V is TRBV4-2 and J is TRBJ2-5; 15 bases align to TRBD2. This CDR3 is 16 amino acids long. Germline CDR1 is LGHNA and CDR2 is YNFKEQ. V was pared by 1 base and J by 5 bases, with 2 bases of the junction left unmatched. The CDR3 nucleotides are TGTGCCAGCAGCCAAGGGACTAGCGGGAGGGTGGAGACCCAGTACTTC. As protein: CASSQGTSGRVETQYF.

This clonotype showed up many times. The chain employs TRBV20-1 and TRBJ1-4; tentative D call: TRBD1 (5 bases). Germline CDR1 reads DFQATT; CDR2 reads SNEGSKA (reference sequence). Trimming cost V 0 bases and J 7 bases, with 12 bases left between them. This CDR3 is built from 14 residues. The CDR3 region has the DNA TGCAGTGCTAGAGAAGGTGGGGCGGGTGAAAAACTGTTTTTT. It yields the protein CSAREGGAGEKLFF.

This clonotype has more than one count but fewer than ten. The chain is built from TRBV20-1 and TRBJ1-3; TRBD1 might be the D (6 bases). CDR3 length: 15 amino acids. V shed 0 bases and J shed 0 bases, with 9 bases lying between them. Germline assignment: CDR1 DFQATT and CDR2 SNEGSKA (reference sequence). The CDR3 region has the DNA TGCAGTGCTAGAGATCCCAGGGGCTCTGGAAACACCATATATTTT. The encoded protein is CSARDPRGSGNTIYF.

This clonotype was recorded at least ten times. J is TRBJ2-1 and V is TRBV11-3, with 15 positions matching TRBD2. J lost 8 bases, V lost 3 bases, and 5 bases had no gene match. The CDR3 length is 16 residues. The germline gives CDR1 SGHNT, CDR2 YENEEA. CDR3 bases: TGTGCCAGCAGCTTGGCTGGACTAGCGGGAGGGGATGAGCAGTTCTTC. Translated, it gives CASSLAGLAGGDEQFF.

This clonotype was seen at least ten times. The gene calls are TRBV7-8 and TRBJ2-2; possibly TRBD2 for D (7 bases). The CDR3 has 14 amino acids. From germline, CDR1 is SGHVS and CDR2 FQNEAQ. Trimming stripped 7 bases from V and 0 bases from J, with 9 bases between. CDR3 DNA: TGTGCCAGCAAGGGGGGGCCGAACACCGGGGAGCTGTTTTTT. Its protein is CASKGGPNTGELFF.

This clonotype was observed at least ten times. V usage is TRBV6-2 or TRBV6-3 and J usage is TRBJ2-7; D might be TRBD2 (6 bases). The CDR3 is made up of 12 amino acids. Germline assignment: CDR1 MNHEY and CDR2 SVGEGT. Deletions cut 11 bases from V and 2 bases from J, with 13 bases between. The CDR3 DNA reads as TGTGCCTGCTGGACTAACCCCTACGAGCAGTACGTC. Protein sequence: CACWTNPYEQYV.

The V and J genes are TRBV20-1 and TRBJ2-1, with D uncertain. Per the germline V gene, CDR1 is DFQATT and CDR2 is SNEGSKA (reference sequence). V dropped 5 bases and J dropped 6 bases, with 5 bases sitting between them. The CDR3 runs 10 residues. CDR3 bases: TGCAGTGCTTTTTCCAATGAGCAGTTCTTC. This sequence encodes CSAFSNEQFF.

This clonotype showed up many times. This sequence joins TRBV18 and TRBJ1-4, with 10 bases fitting TRBD1. The CDR3 has 17 residues. Germline CDR1 reads KGHSH; CDR2 reads LQKENI. V gave up 0 bases and J gave up 1 base; unmatched junction bases: 2. In nucleotides, the CDR3 is TGTGCCAGCTCACCACCGGACAGGGGGGGAACTAATGAAAAACTGTTTTTT. Translated: CASSPPDRGGTNEKLFF.

This clonotype was seen repeatedly, ten times or more. V usage is TRBV27 and J usage is TRBJ2-2; no definite D call. Germline lookup yields CDR1 MNHEY and CDR2 SMNVEV (reference sequence). The CDR3 is 13 residues long. Trimming stripped 3 bases from V and 3 bases from J, with 5 bases between. The CDR3 loop is CASSLQDTGELFF. CDR3 nucleotides: TGTGCCAGCAGTTTGCAGGACACCGGGGAGCTGTTTTTT.

This clonotype has ten or more counts. The chain couples TRBV7-2 to TRBJ1-2; D call uncertain. Per germline, CDR1 SGHTA and CDR2 FQGNSA. The V gene lost 3 bases and the J gene lost 6 bases, with 14 bases spanning the gap. There are 14 residues in the CDR3. This chain's CDR3 is CASSFGLTNDGYTF. CDR3 bases: TGTGCCAGCAGCTTTGGCCTTACAAACGATGGCTACACCTTC.

This clonotype came up many times. V usage is TRBV7-6 and J usage is TRBJ2-6; 9 bases fit TRBD1. The CDR3 runs 21 residues. With 4 bases clipped from V and 0 bases from J, the junction kept 16 bases outside the gene matches. Germline V gives CDR1 SGHVS, CDR2 FNYEAQ. In DNA form, the CDR3 reads TGTGCCAGCAGCTATCAATACCCCGGGACAGGGTTAATCTCTGGGGCCAACGTCCTGACTTTC. This translates into CASSYQYPGTGLISGANVLTF.

This clonotype was recorded at least ten times. The chain recombines TRBV4-1 with TRBJ1-2; D possibly corresponds to TRBD1 (5 bases). Deletions cut 1 base from V and 8 bases from J, with 14 bases between. The CDR3 covers 14 residues. Looked up from germline, CDR1 is MGHRA and CDR2 is YSYEKL. The CDR3 DNA reads as TGCGCCAGCAGCCAAGTTCAACAGGCTGCCGGCTACACCTTC. Translated: CASSQVQQAAGYTF.

This clonotype was picked up many times. The rearrangement joins TRBV10-3 to TRBJ2-7; D is unclear. The CDR3 contains 13 residues. Germline CDR1 reads ENHRY; CDR2 reads SYGVKD. V lost 6 bases and J 0 bases, leaving 9 bases between the germline ends. In DNA, the CDR3 is TGTGCCATCAGAAACAGCTCCTCCTACGAGCAGTACGTC. Amino acids: CAIRNSSSYEQYV.

This clonotype has ten or more counts. Here the CDR3 DNA reads TGTGCCAGCAGCTTAGATTGGGGAAGGAGGAACACTGAAGCTTTCTTT. It translates to CASSLDWGRRNTEAFF. The chain couples TRBV11-3 to TRBJ1-1; no firm D call. This CDR3 contains 16 residues. Trimming removed 0 bases at V and 1 base at J, with 12 bases between. Germline CDR1 reads SGHNT; CDR2 reads YENEEA.

This clonotype occurred many times. The chain combines TRBV19 with TRBJ2-1, with a weak D call TRBD1 (5 bases). The V and J ends lost 3 bases and 0 bases respectively, with 12 bases between them. This CDR3 region has 16 residues. Germline assignment: CDR1 LNHDA and CDR2 SQIVND (reference sequence). In DNA, the CDR3 is TGTGCCAGTAGTATTGGGGCCCAGCTCTCCTACAATGAGCAGTTCTTC. Translated, it gives CASSIGAQLSYNEQFF.

This clonotype was counted between two and nine times. The chain couples TRBV29-1 to TRBJ1-5; TRBD1 might be the D (6 bases). V lost 4 bases and J 2 bases, leaving 9 bases between the germline ends. The CDR3 covers 13 residues. Looked up from germline, CDR1 is SQVTM and CDR2 is ANQGSEA. The CDR3 here is CSVVAGGNQPQHF. The CDR3 region has the DNA TGCAGCGTTGTAGCAGGGGGCAATCAGCCCCAGCATTTT.

The table lists this clonotype with many counts. The chain carries TRBV15 and TRBJ1-1, with D possibly being TRBD1 (6 bases). The V and J ends lost 0 bases and 12 bases respectively, with 14 bases between them. The CDR3 is made up of 13 amino acids. Germline assignment: CDR1 LNHNV and CDR2 YYDKDF (reference sequence). This CDR3 is CATSRDTVQGSFF. The CDR3 DNA reads TGTGCCACCAGCAGAGATACGGTCCAGGGGTCTTTCTTT.

The chain employs TRBV28 and TRBJ1-5, with a weak D call TRBD1 (5 bases). The CDR3 runs to 13 residues. V was pared by 8 bases and J by 4 bases, with 12 bases between. Germline V lookup: CDR1 MDHEN, CDR2 SYDVKM. The CDR3 loop reads CASSTGLNQPQHF. CDR3 sequence (DNA): TGTGCCAGCTCTACAGGCCTTAATCAGCCCCAGCATTTT.

The table lists this clonotype with many counts. The gene calls are TRBV7-9 and TRBJ2-1; the match to TRBD2 covers 10 bases. The CDR3 has 14 amino acids. V shed 8 bases, J shed 8 bases, and the junction held 9 bases outside the gene matches. Germline V gene sequence: CDR1 SEHNR, CDR2 FQNEAQ (reference sequence). For the CDR3, the DNA is TGTGCCAGCGGCGGGACTAGCGAAATCTATGAGCAGTTCTTC. This sequence encodes CASGGTSEIYEQFF. The variable domain in full, completed from reference TRBV7-9 and TRBJ2-1, reads DTGVSQNPRHKITKRGQNVTFRCDPISEHNRLYWYRQTLGQGPEFLTYFQNEAQLEKSRLLSDRFSAERPKGSFSTLEIQRTEQGDSAMYLCASGGTSEIYEQFFGPGTRLTVL.

This clonotype was picked up many times. The V call is TRBV28, the J call TRBJ2-7; 8 nucleotides match TRBD2. CDR3 length: 15 residues. Trimming took 5 bases from V and 6 from J; bases not matched to a gene: 12. Germline loops: CDR1 MDHEN, CDR2 SYDVKM. CDR3 coding DNA: TGTGCCAGCAGTGGCATAAGCGGGAGACAGTTCGAGCAGTACTTC. Protein: CASSGISGRQFEQYF.

This clonotype was seen at least ten times. This chain uses TRBV18 with TRBJ1-1; TRBD1 aligns across 7 bases. Germline V gene sequence: CDR1 KGHSH, CDR2 LQKENI. Unmatched junction bases numbered 8, after V lost 5 bases and J lost 2 bases. The CDR3 covers 15 residues. The CDR3 DNA is TGTGCCAGCTCAGCCACCCCAGGGGGAAACACTGAAGCTTTCTTT. This codes for CASSATPGGNTEAFF. Full variable domain (outside the CDR3, taken from reference TRBV18 and TRBJ1-1): NAGVMQNPRHLVRRRGQEARLRCSPMKGHSHVYWYRQLPEEGLKFMVYLQKENIIDESGMPKERFSAEFPKEGPSILRIQQVVRGDSAAYFCASSATPGGNTEAFFGQGTRLTVV.

This clonotype was seen more than once but under ten times. This chain connects TRBV4-1 to TRBJ2-1; TRBD2 matches 10 bases. The trim removed 8 bases at V and 3 bases at J, leaving 4 bases unmatched. The CDR3 has 14 residues. Germline-derived CDR1 and CDR2 are MGHRA and YSYEKL. CDR3 sequence: CASRPSGSYNEQFF. The DNA for the CDR3 is TGCGCCAGCCGCCCTAGCGGGAGCTACAATGAGCAGTTCTTC.

This clonotype was picked up many times. The J gene is TRBJ2-3, the V gene TRBV4-1, with D perhaps assigned TRBD1 or TRBD2 (5 bases each). The CDR3 sequence is 15 residues long. With 1 base removed from V and 3 bases from J, the gap between germline ends came to 11 bases. Germline values: CDR1 MGHRA, CDR2 YSYEKL. CDR3 nucleotides: TGCGCCAGCAGCCAAGGGGGGTCCCCGACAGATACGCAGTATTTT. Translated, it gives CASSQGGSPTDTQYF.

The chain links TRBV7-9 to TRBJ1-6; D remains ambiguous. V was cut by 1 base and J by 9 bases, with 7 bases left in between. Germline CDR1 is SEHNR and CDR2 is FQNEAQ (reference sequence). This CDR3 has 13 residues. The CDR3 DNA reads as TGTGCCAGCAGCTTAGAAAGGGTTTCACCCCTCCACTTT. As protein: CASSLERVSPLHF. The variable domain in full, completed from reference TRBV7-9 and TRBJ1-6, reads DTGVSQNPRHKITKRGQNVTFRCDPISEHNRLYWYRQTLGQGPEFLTYFQNEAQLEKSRLLSDRFSAERPKGSFSTLEIQRTEQGDSAMYLCASSLERVSPLHFGNGTRLTVT.

This clonotype was observed many times. The chain employs TRBV10-3 and TRBJ2-1; TRBD2 matches at 12 bases. Looked up from germline, CDR1 is ENHRY and CDR2 is SYGVKD. This CDR3 spans 19 amino acids. J lost 1 base, V lost 6 bases, and 13 bases had no gene match. The CDR3 sequence: CAISDLRTSGVSSYNEQFF. DNA of the CDR3: TGTGCCATCAGCGACCTTCGGACTAGCGGGGTTTCGTCCTACAATGAGCAGTTCTTC.